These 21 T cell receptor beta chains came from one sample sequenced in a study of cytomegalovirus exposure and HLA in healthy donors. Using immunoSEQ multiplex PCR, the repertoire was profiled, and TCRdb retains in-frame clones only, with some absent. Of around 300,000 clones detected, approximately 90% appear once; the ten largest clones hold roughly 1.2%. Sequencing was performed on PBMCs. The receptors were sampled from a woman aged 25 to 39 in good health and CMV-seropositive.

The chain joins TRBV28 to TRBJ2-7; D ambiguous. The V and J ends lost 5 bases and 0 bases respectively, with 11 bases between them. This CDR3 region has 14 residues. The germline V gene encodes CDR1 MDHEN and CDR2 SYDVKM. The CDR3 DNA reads TGTGCCAGCAGTGCCCTACGGAGCTCCTACGAGCAGTACTTC. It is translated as CASSALRSSYEQYF. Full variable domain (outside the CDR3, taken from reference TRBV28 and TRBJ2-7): DVKVTQSSRYLVKRTGEKVFLECVQDMDHENMFWYRQDPGLGLRLIYFSYDVKMKEKGDIPEGYSVSREKKERFSLILESASTNQTSMYLCASSALRSSYEQYFGPGTRLTVT.

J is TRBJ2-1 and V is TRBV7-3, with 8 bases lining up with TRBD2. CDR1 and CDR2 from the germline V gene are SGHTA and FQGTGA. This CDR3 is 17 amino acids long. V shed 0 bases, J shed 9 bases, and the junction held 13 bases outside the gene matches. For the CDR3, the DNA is TGTGCCAGCAGCTTAACGGGACCTGCCAGCGGGAGTCGTGAGCAGTTCTTC. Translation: CASSLTGPASGSREQFF.

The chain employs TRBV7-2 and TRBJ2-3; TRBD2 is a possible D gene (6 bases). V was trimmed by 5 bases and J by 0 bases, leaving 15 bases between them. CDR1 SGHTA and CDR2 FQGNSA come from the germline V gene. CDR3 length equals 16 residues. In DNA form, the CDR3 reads TGTGCCAGCAGCAAGCTGGGGGGTCTAAGCACAGATACGCAGTATTTT. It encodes CASSKLGGLSTDTQYF.

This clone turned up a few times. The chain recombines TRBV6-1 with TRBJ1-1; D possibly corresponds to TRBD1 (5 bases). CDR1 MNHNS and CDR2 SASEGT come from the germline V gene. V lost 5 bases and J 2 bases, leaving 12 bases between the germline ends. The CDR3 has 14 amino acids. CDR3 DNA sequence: TGTGCCAGCAGTCCTATGACAGACAACACTGAAGCTTTCTTT. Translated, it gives CASSPMTDNTEAFF.

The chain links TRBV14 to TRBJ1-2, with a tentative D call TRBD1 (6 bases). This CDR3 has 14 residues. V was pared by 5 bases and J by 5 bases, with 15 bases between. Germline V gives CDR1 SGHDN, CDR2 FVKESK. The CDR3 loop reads CASSYGTFGYGYTF. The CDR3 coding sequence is TGTGCCAGCAGCTACGGGACATTCGGGTATGGCTACACCTTC.

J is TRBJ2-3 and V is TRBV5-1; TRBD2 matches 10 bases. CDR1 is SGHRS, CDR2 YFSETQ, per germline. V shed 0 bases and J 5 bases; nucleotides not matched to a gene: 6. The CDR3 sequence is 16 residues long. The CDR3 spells CASSLEAGGPGDTQYF. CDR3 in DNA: TGCGCCAGCAGCTTGGAAGCGGGGGGGCCAGGAGATACGCAGTATTTT.

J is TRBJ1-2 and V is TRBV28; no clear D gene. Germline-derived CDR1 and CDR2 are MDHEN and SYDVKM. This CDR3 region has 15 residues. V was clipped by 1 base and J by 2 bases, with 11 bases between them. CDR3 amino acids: CASSLYGVANYGYTF. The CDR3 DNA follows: TGTGCCAGCAGTTTATATGGGGTGGCGAACTATGGCTACACCTTC.

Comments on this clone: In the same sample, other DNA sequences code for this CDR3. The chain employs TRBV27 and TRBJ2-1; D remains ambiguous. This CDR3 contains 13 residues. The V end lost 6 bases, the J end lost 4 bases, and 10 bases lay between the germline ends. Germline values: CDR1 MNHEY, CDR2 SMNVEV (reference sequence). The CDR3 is CASSLDSYNEQFF. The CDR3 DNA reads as TGTGCCAGCAGCCTTGACTCTTACAATGAGCAGTTCTTC.

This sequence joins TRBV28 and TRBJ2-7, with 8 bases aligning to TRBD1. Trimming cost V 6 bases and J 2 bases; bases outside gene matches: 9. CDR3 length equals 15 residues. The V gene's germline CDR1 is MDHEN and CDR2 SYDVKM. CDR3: CASRPDRGKPYEQYF. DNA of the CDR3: TGTGCCAGCAGGCCCGACAGGGGTAAACCCTACGAGCAGTACTTC.

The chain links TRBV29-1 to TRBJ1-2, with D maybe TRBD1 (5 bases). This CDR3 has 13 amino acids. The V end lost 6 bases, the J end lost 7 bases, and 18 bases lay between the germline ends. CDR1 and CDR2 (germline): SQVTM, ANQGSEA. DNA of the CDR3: TGCAGCGTAGCTAGGGACCTAACGAGTGGCTACACCTTC. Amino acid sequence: CSVARDLTSGYTF.

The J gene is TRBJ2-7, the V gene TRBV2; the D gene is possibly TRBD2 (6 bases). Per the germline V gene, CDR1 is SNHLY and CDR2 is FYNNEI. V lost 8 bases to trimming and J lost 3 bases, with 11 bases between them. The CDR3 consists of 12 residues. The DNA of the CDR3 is TGTGCCAGCCTGGGGGGTAGCTACGAGCAGTACTTC. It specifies CASLGGSYEQYF.

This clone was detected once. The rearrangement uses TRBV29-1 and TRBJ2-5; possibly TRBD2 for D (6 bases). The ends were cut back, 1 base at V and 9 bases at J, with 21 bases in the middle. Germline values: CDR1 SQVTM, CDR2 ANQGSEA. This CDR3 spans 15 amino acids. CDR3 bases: TGCAGCGTTGAAGGGGAGTTCTCAGGTGGCGGGGCCCAGTACTTC. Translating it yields CSVEGEFSGGGAQYF.

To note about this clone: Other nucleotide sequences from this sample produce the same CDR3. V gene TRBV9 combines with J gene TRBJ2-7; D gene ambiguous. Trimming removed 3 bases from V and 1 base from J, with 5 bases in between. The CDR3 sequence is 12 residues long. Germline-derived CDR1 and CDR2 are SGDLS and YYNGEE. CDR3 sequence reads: CASSGDSYEQYF. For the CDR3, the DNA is TGTGCCAGCAGCGGGGATTCCTACGAGCAGTACTTC.

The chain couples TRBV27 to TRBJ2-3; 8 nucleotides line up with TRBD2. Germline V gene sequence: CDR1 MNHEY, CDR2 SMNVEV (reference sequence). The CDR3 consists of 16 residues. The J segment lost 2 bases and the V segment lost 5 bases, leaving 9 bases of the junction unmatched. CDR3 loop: CASSSEAGATTDTQYF. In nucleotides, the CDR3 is TGTGCCAGCAGTAGCGAAGCGGGGGCGACCACAGATACGCAGTATTTT.

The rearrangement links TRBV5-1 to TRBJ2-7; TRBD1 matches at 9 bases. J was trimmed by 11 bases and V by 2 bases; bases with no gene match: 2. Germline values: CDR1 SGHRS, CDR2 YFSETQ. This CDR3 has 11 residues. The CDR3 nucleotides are TGCGCCAGCAGCTTAGGGGACAGGGAGTACTTC. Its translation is CASSLGDREYF.

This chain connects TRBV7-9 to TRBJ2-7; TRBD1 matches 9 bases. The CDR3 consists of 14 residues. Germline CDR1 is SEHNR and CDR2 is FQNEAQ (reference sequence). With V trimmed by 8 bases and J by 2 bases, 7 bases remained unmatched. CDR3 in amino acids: CASRQGTGTYEQYF. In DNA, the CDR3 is TGTGCCAGCCGCCAAGGGACAGGGACCTACGAGCAGTACTTC.

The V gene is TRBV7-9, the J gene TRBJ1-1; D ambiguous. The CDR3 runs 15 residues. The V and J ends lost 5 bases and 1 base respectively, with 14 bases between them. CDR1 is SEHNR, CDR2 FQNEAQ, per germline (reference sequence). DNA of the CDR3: TGTGCCAGCAGCACTCCAGGCCGGGAGAACACTGAAGCTTTCTTT. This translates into CASSTPGRENTEAFF.

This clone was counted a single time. The CDR3 spells CASSQTGTRNGYTF. CDR3 nucleotides: TGTGCCAGCAGCCAGACCGGGACAAGAAATGGCTACACCTTC. The V call is TRBV25-1, the J call TRBJ1-2; D is possibly TRBD1 (6 bases). Germline V gene lookup returns CDR1 MGHDK and CDR2 SYGVNS. This CDR3 comprises 14 residues. The germline V and J ends were trimmed by 6 bases and 6 bases, with 17 bases remaining between them.

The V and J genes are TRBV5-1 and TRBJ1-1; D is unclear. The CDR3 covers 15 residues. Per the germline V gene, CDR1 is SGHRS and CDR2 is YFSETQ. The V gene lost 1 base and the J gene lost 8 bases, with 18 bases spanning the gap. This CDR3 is CASSLRSGSAREAFF. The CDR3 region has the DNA TGCGCCAGCAGCTTGCGCTCTGGCTCCGCGAGGGAAGCTTTCTTT.

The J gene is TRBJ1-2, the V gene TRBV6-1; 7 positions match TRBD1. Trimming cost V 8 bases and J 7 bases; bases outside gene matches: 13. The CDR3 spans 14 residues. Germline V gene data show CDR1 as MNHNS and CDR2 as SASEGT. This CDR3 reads CASFKVEGAGGYTF. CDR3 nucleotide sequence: TGTGCCAGCTTCAAGGTTGAGGGGGCAGGTGGCTACACCTTC.

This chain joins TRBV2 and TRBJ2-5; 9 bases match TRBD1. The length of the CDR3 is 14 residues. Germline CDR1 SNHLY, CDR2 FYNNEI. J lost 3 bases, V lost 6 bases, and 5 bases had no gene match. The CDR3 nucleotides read TGTGCCAGCAGGCCCGGGACAGGGAAAGAGACCCAGTACTTC. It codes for CASRPGTGKETQYF.